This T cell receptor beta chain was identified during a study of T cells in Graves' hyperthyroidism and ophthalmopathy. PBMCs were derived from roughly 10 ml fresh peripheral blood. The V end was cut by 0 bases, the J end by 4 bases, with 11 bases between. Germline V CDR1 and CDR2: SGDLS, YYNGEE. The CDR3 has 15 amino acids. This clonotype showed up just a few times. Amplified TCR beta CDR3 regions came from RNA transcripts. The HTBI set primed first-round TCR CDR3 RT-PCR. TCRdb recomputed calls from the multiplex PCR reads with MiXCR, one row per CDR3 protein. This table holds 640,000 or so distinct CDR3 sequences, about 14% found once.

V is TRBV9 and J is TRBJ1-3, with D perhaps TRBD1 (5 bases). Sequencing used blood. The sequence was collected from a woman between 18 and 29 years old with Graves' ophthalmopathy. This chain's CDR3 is CASSVDAGVGNTIYF. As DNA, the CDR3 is TGTGCCAGCAGCGTAGACGCGGGGGTAGGAAACACCATATATTTT.